A single sample is the source of the 5 T cell receptor beta chains below, sequenced in a study of OX40 agonist ivuxolimab in advanced cancers. Method: immunoSEQ multiplex PCR; TCRdb's copy keeps in-frame clones and lacks some. The sample shows about 93,000 clones, 92% of them seen only once. The sequencing here drew on CD4+ or CD8+ T cells sorted from blood, taken in a trial of the OX40 agonist ivuxolimab. The source is an adult with an advanced solid tumor such as melanoma, head and neck, liver or kidney cancer.

The rearrangement uses TRBV7-6 and TRBJ2-7; D could derive from TRBD1 or TRBD2 (5 bases each). Trimming left V 8 bases short and J 1 base short, with 18 bases between. CDR3 length: 15 amino acids. Germline values: CDR1 SGHVS, CDR2 FNYEAQ. CDR3: CASLSGTSGSYEQYF. CDR3 DNA: TGTGCCAGCCTTTCCGGGACCTCGGGATCCTACGAGCAGTACTTC.

This CDR3 is CASSAGQAGWNQPQHF. The CDR3, as DNA: TGTGCCAGCAGTGCCGGACAGGCCGGGTGGAATCAGCCCCAGCATTTT. The J gene is TRBJ1-5, the V gene TRBV9; TRBD1 aligns across 7 bases. The CDR3 extends over 16 amino acids. Germline assignment: CDR1 SGDLS and CDR2 YYNGEE. V was pared by 5 bases and J by 4 bases, with 12 bases of the junction left unmatched.

The CDR3 protein is CASSEDRRYEQYF. The CDR3 nucleotides are TGTGCCAGCAGTGAAGACAGGAGGTACGAGCAGTACTTC. The chain recombines TRBV2 with TRBJ2-7; D may correspond to TRBD1 or TRBD2 (5 bases each). Germline lookup yields CDR1 SNHLY and CDR2 FYNNEI. V lost 1 base and J lost 4, with 8 bases in between. The CDR3 has 13 amino acids.

The chain uses TRBV9 and TRBJ2-7; D is perhaps TRBD1 (6 bases). This CDR3 contains 14 residues. Germline V lookup: CDR1 SGDLS, CDR2 YYNGEE. Trimming shortened V by 4 bases and J by 0 bases, and 11 bases separated the two germline ends. This chain's CDR3 is CASSRRDTSYEQYF. CDR3 nucleotide sequence: TGTGCCAGCAGCAGACGGGACACCTCCTACGAGCAGTACTTC.

The V call is TRBV9, the J call TRBJ2-3; D gene unclear. Trimming took 0 bases from V and 5 from J, leaving 4 bases between them. The CDR3 has 12 amino acids. Germline V lookup: CDR1 SGDLS, CDR2 YYNGEE. The CDR3 bases are TGTGCCAGCAGCGTAGATAAAGATACGCAGTATTTT. Protein: CASSVDKDTQYF.